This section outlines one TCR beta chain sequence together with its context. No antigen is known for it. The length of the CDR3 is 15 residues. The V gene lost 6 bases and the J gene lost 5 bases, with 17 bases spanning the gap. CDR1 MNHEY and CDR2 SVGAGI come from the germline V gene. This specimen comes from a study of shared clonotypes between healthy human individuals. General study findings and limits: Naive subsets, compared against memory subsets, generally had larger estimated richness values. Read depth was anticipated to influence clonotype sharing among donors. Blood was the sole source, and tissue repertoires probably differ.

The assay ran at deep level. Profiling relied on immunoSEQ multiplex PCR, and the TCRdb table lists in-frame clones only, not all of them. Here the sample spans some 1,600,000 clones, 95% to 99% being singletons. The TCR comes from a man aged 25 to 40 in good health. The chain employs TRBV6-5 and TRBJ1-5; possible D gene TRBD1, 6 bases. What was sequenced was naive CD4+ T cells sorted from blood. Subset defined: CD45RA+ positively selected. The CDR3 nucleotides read TGTGCCAGCAGCCCCGGAGGGGGGGCCGATCAGCCCCAGCATTTT. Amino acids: CASSPGGGADQPQHF.